Listed here is a single TCR beta chain. The CDR3 is 14 residues long. V gave up 8 bases and J gave up 0 bases; unmatched junction bases: 4. The germline CDR1 and CDR2 sequences are SGHRS and YFSETQ. The data were obtained in a study of Ad26.COV2.S vaccination and SARS-CoV-2 variants. Data came from immunoSEQ multiplex PCR; TCRdb stores just in-frame clones and leaves some out. In the table there are fewer than 400,000 clones, over 80% of which are singletons. As for treatment: some 19 received Ad26.COV2.S at low or high dose, single or two shots; 5 received placebo; per-sample allocation not given. Vaccine and placebo recipients were sampled on day 63 after the first injection. This person who donated was an adult of 18-55 years in Boston.

This TCR was recovered from a person between 18 and 59 years old who received the Ad26.COV2.S COVID-19 vaccine or a placebo. This specimen was peripheral blood, taken in a trial of Ad26.COV2.S vaccine versus placebo. J is TRBJ2-2 and V is TRBV5-1, with TRBD1 identical over 7 bases. In DNA form, the CDR3 reads TGCGCCAGTCAGGGACAGCCGAACACCGGGGAGCTGTTTTTT. Protein: CASQGQPNTGELFF. The variable domain in full, with the rest retrieved from reference TRBV5-1 and TRBJ2-2, is KAGVTQTPRYLIKTRGQQVTLSCSPISGHRSVSWYQQTPGQGLQFLFEYFSETQRNKGNFPGRFSGRQFSNSRSEMNVSTLELGDSALYLCASQGQPNTGELFFGEGSRLTVL.